This entry features one T cell receptor beta chain sequence. The sample contains more than one DNA sequence encoding this CDR3. Naive CD8 cells comprised CD45RO-negative, CCR7-positively selected cells, excluding terminally differentiated effector memory CD45RA+ cells. The germline CDR1 and CDR2 sequences are SGHNT and YYREEE (reference sequence). With 5 bases removed from V and 6 bases from J, the gap between germline ends came to 9 bases. The CDR3 consists of 12 residues. This specimen comes from a study of shared clonotypes between healthy human individuals. Study-wide context: Each donor's CD4 naive and CD4 memory cells filled three plates apiece, CD8 naive two, and CD8 memory one.

Evenly divided among several immunoSEQ plates was the genomic DNA of each subset. Using immunoSEQ multiplex PCR, the repertoire was profiled, and TCRdb retains in-frame clones only, with some absent. Among around 2,000,000 clones listed, about 95% were seen once. Sequenced: naive CD8+ T cells sorted from blood. This clonotype originated in a man between 18 and 29 years old in good health. V and J are TRBV5-4 and TRBJ2-1, with D possibly being TRBD1 (5 bases). CDR3 sequence reads: CASSSDSNEQFF. CDR3 bases: TGTGCCAGCAGTTCCGACAGCAATGAGCAGTTCTTC.